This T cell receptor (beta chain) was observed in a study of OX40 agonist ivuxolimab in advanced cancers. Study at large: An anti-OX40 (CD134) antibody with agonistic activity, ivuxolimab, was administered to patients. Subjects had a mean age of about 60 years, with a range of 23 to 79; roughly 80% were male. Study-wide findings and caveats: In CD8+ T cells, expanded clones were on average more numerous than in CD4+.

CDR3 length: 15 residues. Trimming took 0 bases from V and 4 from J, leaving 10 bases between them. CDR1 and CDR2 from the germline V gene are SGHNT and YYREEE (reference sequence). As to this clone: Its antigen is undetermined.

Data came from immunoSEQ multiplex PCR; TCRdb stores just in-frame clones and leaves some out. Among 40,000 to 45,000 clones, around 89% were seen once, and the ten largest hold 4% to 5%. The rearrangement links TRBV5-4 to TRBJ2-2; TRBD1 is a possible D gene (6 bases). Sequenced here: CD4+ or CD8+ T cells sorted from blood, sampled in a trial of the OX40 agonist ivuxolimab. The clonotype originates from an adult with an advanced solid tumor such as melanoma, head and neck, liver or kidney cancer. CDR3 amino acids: CASSLDRVVTGELFF. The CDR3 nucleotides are TGTGCCAGCAGCTTGGACAGGGTGGTCACCGGGGAGCTGTTTTTT.